This entry lists 10 T cell receptor beta chains sequenced from one sample in a study of beta chain features in type 1 diabetes. Expressed TCRB transcripts were sequenced after all isolated RNA was converted to cDNA. The repertoire was sequenced with immunoSEQ multiplex PCR; TCRdb's copy has only in-frame clones and lacks some. The table includes hundreds of thousands of clones, around 68% detected once. The source material was naive CD4+ T cells from blood. The receptors stem from a man aged 25 to 40 in good health.

The chain uses TRBV29-1 and TRBJ1-1; D is undetermined. There are 13 residues in the CDR3. V lost 8 bases and J lost 3, with 16 bases in between. Germline CDR1 and CDR2: SQVTM and ANQGSEA. The CDR3, as DNA: TGCAGCCCCCGGGAAGGCCCGGACACTGAAGCTTTCTTT. It specifies CSPREGPDTEAFF.

In this sample, this clone turned up once. The chain has TRBV10-1 and TRBJ2-7; a weak D match, TRBD2 (5 bases). From germline, CDR1 is WNHNN and CDR2 SYGVQD (reference sequence). The CDR3 is made up of 14 amino acids. V was pared by 3 bases and J by 5 bases, with 14 bases between. The CDR3 is CASSESGPGNEQYF. Here the CDR3 DNA reads TGCGCCAGCAGTGAATCTGGCCCCGGGAACGAGCAGTACTTC.

The gene calls are TRBV7-9 and TRBJ2-7; D remains unclear. Germline V gives CDR1 SEHNR, CDR2 FQNEAQ (reference sequence). The CDR3 length is 14 residues. Trimming shortened V by 1 base and J by 3 bases, and 10 bases separated the two germline ends. The CDR3 spells CASSLESGLYEQYF. As DNA, the CDR3 is TGTGCCAGCAGCTTAGAGTCAGGCCTCTACGAGCAGTACTTC.

The chain is built from TRBV21-1 and TRBJ2-7; the table's D call TRBD1 went unverified against the DNA. TRBV21-1 is noted as a pseudogene. The CDR3 length is 16 residues. CDR3 residues: CASSKATKDRAYEQYF. The CDR3, as DNA: TGTGCCAGCAGCAAAGCGACTAAGGACAGGGCCTACGAGCAGTACTTC.

This clone was found a few times. This rearrangement joins TRBV29-1 to TRBJ1-1, with D hard to call. Germline lookup yields CDR1 SQVTM and CDR2 ANQGSEA. Trimming removed 6 bases from V and 4 bases from J, with 9 bases in between. The CDR3 has 11 amino acids. The CDR3 DNA reads as TGCAGCGTCGTGACGTTCACTGAAGCTTTCTTT. This codes for CSVVTFTEAFF.

The chain couples TRBV5-1 to TRBJ2-3, with 8 bases lining up with TRBD1. The CDR3 totals 14 residues. V trimming: 2 bases; J trimming: 6 bases; junction bases outside the gene matches: 5. Germline V CDR1 and CDR2: SGHRS, YFSETQ. CDR3 sequence: CASSFQGAVDTQYF. CDR3 sequence (DNA): TGCGCCAGCAGCTTCCAGGGGGCAGTGGATACGCAGTATTTT.

V usage is TRBV9 and J usage is TRBJ2-2; D unresolved. The CDR3 is made up of 14 amino acids. Germline lookup yields CDR1 SGDLS and CDR2 YYNGEE. Trimming removed 2 bases at V and 4 bases at J, with 9 bases between. The CDR3 protein is CASSVQSITGELFF. CDR3 in DNA: TGTGCCAGCAGCGTGCAGAGTATCACCGGGGAGCTGTTTTTT.

This chain connects TRBV5-1 to TRBJ2-1; the D is unclear. CDR1 is SGHRS, CDR2 YFSETQ, per germline. The V end was cut by 0 bases, the J end by 5 bases, with 9 bases between. This CDR3 region has 14 residues. The CDR3 nucleotides are TGCGCCAGCAGCTTGGACCCGAACAACAATGAGCAGTTCTTC. Its translation is CASSLDPNNNEQFF. The full variable domain, with the rest looked up from reference TRBV5-1 and TRBJ2-1, is KAGVTQTPRYLIKTRGQQVTLSCSPISGHRSVSWYQQTPGQGLQFLFEYFSETQRNKGNFPGRFSGRQFSNSRSEMNVSTLELGDSALYLCASSLDPNNNEQFFGPGTRLTVL.

The CDR3 spells CASSVTGLHVHNEQFF. The CDR3, as DNA: TGTGCCAGCAGCGTTACGGGACTTCATGTCCACAATGAGCAGTTCTTC. V usage is TRBV7-6 and J usage is TRBJ2-1; D might be TRBD2 (6 bases). The CDR3 contains 16 residues. The germline CDR1 and CDR2 sequences are SGHVS and FNYEAQ. The V end was cut by 5 bases, the J end by 5 bases, with 19 bases between.

The chain is built from TRBV7-2 and TRBJ2-7; 10 bases match TRBD2. CDR1 and CDR2 (germline): SGHTA, FQGNSA. After removal of 1 base from V and 6 bases from J, the junction contained 6 bases not matched to a gene. This CDR3 comprises 15 residues. The CDR3: CASSLGLAGVGEQYF. For the CDR3, the DNA is TGTGCCAGCAGCTTAGGCCTAGCGGGAGTCGGCGAGCAGTACTTC. Full variable domain (remainder filled in from reference TRBV7-2 and TRBJ2-7): GAGVSQSPSNKVTEKGKDVELRCDPISGHTALYWYRQSLGQGLEFLIYFQGNSAPDKSGLPSDRFSAERTGGSVSTLTIQRTQQEDSAVYLCASSLGLAGVGEQYFGPGTRLTVT.